This T cell receptor beta chain was profiled in a study of molecular identifiers for immune sequencing clone quantification (dated by TCRdb to the late 2010s). For context, the study as a whole: For a replicate experiment, RNA from roughly 20,000 or 100,000 naive CD8 T cells was divided into five aliquots, of which four were sequenced. The study was a methods study using CD8 T cells to benchmark molecular-identifier clustering-based TCR repertoire sequencing (MIDCIRS) and TCR RNA copy counting.

About this clonotype: It has no known antigen specificity. The record has no base qualities; no much larger clone is one base away.

Looking up the germline V gene yields CDR1 MNHEY and CDR2 SVGAGI. The CDR3 contains 13 residues, cysteine and phenylalanine counted. Of all the DNA, just the CDR3 is kept, 39 bases in frame from base 1. Cut back by 8 bases and 4 bases, the V and J ends lie 14 bases apart. The receptor library was made with PCR. TCRdb shows the sequencer as NextSeq 500. Bulk TCR libraries were prepared as previously described, using TCR primers listed in Table S5. Total RNA was purified with the Qiagen AllPrep DNA/RNA kit. Reads from multiple sequencing runs of the same library were pooled before analysis. Per the authors' processing: Reads were retained only if the reads had an exact TCR constant sequence, and the retained reads were trimmed to 150 nt and grouped according to their 12-nt molecular barcodes. Reads in each barcode group were sub-clustered using a 15% Levenshtein threshold, and a quality-weighted consensus sequence was built for each RNA molecule. Non-functional sequences were excluded, and lower-count sequences lying one edit away from another sequence were also excluded. Barcode sub-clusters with fewer than 20% of the maximum read count were removed, based on fitting two negative binomial distributions. TCRdb redid the processing of the public reads, applying fastp at Q25 and MiXCR, and retained in-frame beta chains. One record per CDR3 amino acid sequence lists the most common genes and DNA. TCRdb, not the authors, supplied the V and J calls. The sample data list just over 95,000 distinct CDR3 sequences, and roughly a quarter of these were observed just once. The ten largest clones represent approximately 0.94% of the sample.

Results and caveats for the whole study, not just this receptor: Modeling indicated approximately 3.1 TCR RNA copies recovered per cell, compared with about ten by digital PCR, which implies a capture efficiency of 25% to 35%. Spiked-in Jurkat TCR RNA equivalent to a single cell was reported to be detectable even among 800,000 to 1,000,000 naive CD8 T cells. Naive libraries contained spiked-in Jurkat TCR RNA (approximately 10 copies' worth), which is not part of the donor repertoire. Highly expanded clone sizes could be underestimated because identical TCR molecules may share a barcode. In CMV-specific effector cells, over 98% of molecules were held by clones above 20 RNA copies, whereas under 1% of molecules were held by such clones in naive cells. When barcode sub-clustering was left out, chimeric consensus sequences inflated TCR diversity, with chimeras reaching as high as 47%.

Naive CD8 T cell libraries were made from around 18,000 to 910,000 sorted cells using 10%, 30% or 50% of purified RNA. Naive CD8 T cells were FACS-sorted as CD8+CD4-CCR7+CD45RA+ on a BD FACSAria II into RLT Plus buffer. To test detection sensitivity, Jurkat RNA equivalent to more than eight TCR copies was spiked into samples of roughly 18,000-1,000,000 naive CD8 T cells. CD8 T cells were enriched using RosetteSep CD8+ T Cell Enrichment Cocktail and Ficoll-Paque, and the enriched cells then underwent ACK red cell lysis. This TCR came from a human donor in good health. Some libraries in this study had Jurkat cell RNA spiked in. The sample was naive CD8+ T cells from blood, with Jurkat cell RNA spiked in. The sample's cell subset or site, from its label and the paper: FACS-sorted CD8+CD4-CCR7+CD45RA+ naive T cells. The chain joins TRBV6-5 to TRBJ1-2; confidence is insufficient to name the D gene. The DNA reads TGTGCCAGCGGGCTCGCGGCTACCTATGGCTACACCTTC. Its protein product is CASGLAATYGYTF.